The 31 T cell receptor beta chains below were found in one sample sequenced in a study of T cell changes during pregnancy in multiple sclerosis. Assay used: immunoSEQ multiplex PCR; TCRdb lists only in-frame clones, some missing. The table lists more than 55,000 clones, around nine tenths of them singletons. Specimen: peripheral blood, collected in the third trimester of pregnancy. The receptors come from a female donor with multiple sclerosis, enrolled in a pregnancy study.

This rearrangement joins TRBV4-3 to TRBJ2-1, with D possibly being TRBD1 (6 bases). V was pared by 1 base and J by 13 bases, with 17 bases between. CDR3 length: 14 residues. CDR1 is LGHNA, CDR2 YSLEER, per germline. CDR3 sequence: CASSQVFKAGVQFF. The CDR3 bases are TGCGCCAGCAGCCAAGTCTTCAAAGCAGGGGTTCAGTTCTTC.

This clone appeared a single time. This chain uses TRBV6-4 with TRBJ1-4; possible D gene TRBD1, 5 bases. The germline CDR1 and CDR2 sequences are MRHNA and SNTAGT. With 2 bases removed from V and 5 bases from J, the gap between germline ends came to 12 bases. CDR3 length: 15 amino acids. The CDR3 is CASSDAAGPNEKLFF. In DNA form, the CDR3 reads TGTGCCAGCAGTGACGCCGCAGGGCCAAATGAAAAACTGTTTTTT.

In DNA, the CDR3 is TGCGCCAGCACCCGGACTAGCGGGAGAATGGCCTACGAGCAGTACTTC. Translating it yields CASTRTSGRMAYEQYF. This chain links TRBV5-1 with TRBJ2-7, with 13 bases lining up with TRBD2. Per the germline V gene, CDR1 is SGHRS and CDR2 is YFSETQ. CDR3 size: 16 residues. V shed 6 bases and J 2 bases; nucleotides not matched to a gene: 8.

The V and J genes are TRBV7-8 and TRBJ2-2; 9 bases align to TRBD1. V shed 6 bases and J 3 bases; nucleotides not matched to a gene: 5. CDR1 is SGHVS, CDR2 FQNEAQ, per germline. This CDR3 region has 15 residues. Written as DNA, the CDR3 is TGTGCCAGCAGACCGGACAGGGGAGACACCGGGGAGCTGTTTTTT. This sequence encodes CASRPDRGDTGELFF.

The chain is built from TRBV18 and TRBJ2-1; a weak D match, TRBD1 (6 bases). CDR3 length equals 17 residues. Germline CDR1 and CDR2: KGHSH and LQKENI. V lost 1 base to trimming and J lost 8 bases, with 21 bases between them. The CDR3 loop reads CASSPLRDTKKRDEQFF. The DNA of the CDR3 is TGTGCCAGCTCACCACTCCGGGACACCAAAAAGAGGGATGAGCAGTTCTTC.

This chain joins TRBV5-1 and TRBJ2-1; 7 bases line up with TRBD1. CDR3 length equals 18 residues. Trimming removed 2 bases from V and 10 bases from J; junction bases left unmatched: 21. Per germline, CDR1 SGHRS and CDR2 YFSETQ. CDR3 sequence: CASSLYDRETLRTDEQFF. CDR3 DNA sequence: TGCGCCAGCAGCTTATACGACAGGGAAACCCTTCGAACGGACGAGCAGTTCTTC.

The rearrangement joins TRBV5-5 to TRBJ2-7; perhaps TRBD1 as D (5 bases). The CDR3 has 14 residues. Trimming shortened V by 0 bases and J by 2 bases, and 9 bases separated the two germline ends. In germline, CDR1 is SGHKS, CDR2 YYEKEE (reference sequence). The CDR3 DNA reads TGTGCCAGCAGCTTGGAGGGGCTAACCTACGAGCAGTACTTC. This translates into CASSLEGLTYEQYF.

The table lists this clone with a few counts. The chain is built from TRBV6-1 and TRBJ1-5; 7 bases fit TRBD1. The CDR3 is made up of 16 amino acids. J gave up 5 bases and V 0 bases, and 7 bases lay outside the gene matches. Per the germline V gene, CDR1 is MNHNS and CDR2 is SASEGT. The CDR3: CASSEALDRIYQPQHF. The CDR3 DNA is TGTGCCAGCAGTGAAGCATTGGACAGGATCTATCAGCCCCAGCATTTT.

This chain joins TRBV7-9 and TRBJ1-2, with 7 bases aligning to TRBD1. Germline V gene data show CDR1 as SEHNR and CDR2 as FQNEAQ (reference sequence). V shed 0 bases and J 6 bases; nucleotides not matched to a gene: 1. The CDR3 has 13 residues. CDR3 sequence reads: CASSLAGGDGYTF. CDR3 sequence (DNA): TGTGCCAGCAGCTTAGCAGGGGGCGATGGCTACACCTTC.

The V call is TRBV23-1, the J call TRBJ2-6; TRBD2 matches 11 bases. TRBV23-1 is filed as an ORF, its function uncertain. The CDR3 extends over 18 amino acids. The junction had 11 bases not matched to a gene; V was cut back by 8 bases and J by 2 bases. The CDR3 nucleotides read TGCGCCAGCCCGAACCCGGGACTAGCGGTGGCTGGGGCCAACGTCCTGACTTTC. It is translated as CASPNPGLAVAGANVLTF.

This clone is a singleton in its sample. This chain connects TRBV27 to TRBJ2-1; 9 nucleotides line up with TRBD2. Germline-derived CDR1 and CDR2 are MNHEY and SMNVEV (reference sequence). V dropped 3 bases and J dropped 12; count of bases not matched to a gene: 9. This CDR3 has 14 amino acids. This CDR3 reads CASSFKAGGTGQFF. CDR3 DNA: TGTGCCAGCAGTTTCAAGGCGGGAGGGACGGGGCAGTTCTTC.

The gene calls are TRBV13 and TRBJ2-2, with D possibly TRBD2 on 5 matching bases. V lost 5 bases and J lost 6, with 13 bases in between. Germline V gene sequence: CDR1 PRHDT, CDR2 FYEKMQ (reference sequence). CDR3 size: 14 residues. The CDR3 nucleotides are TGTGCCAGCAGCGCAGGACTCGCTCCCGGGGAGCTGTTTTTT. The encoded protein is CASSAGLAPGELFF.

This chain joins TRBV18 and TRBJ2-2, with D possibly matching TRBD2 (5 bases). CDR3 size: 17 residues. Germline CDR1 KGHSH, CDR2 LQKENI. V lost 0 bases to trimming and J lost 0 bases, with 11 bases between them. DNA of the CDR3: TGTGCCAGCTCACCACCCTCAGGAGGCTCGAACACCGGGGAGCTGTTTTTT. Translating gives CASSPPSGGSNTGELFF.

This clone was seen once. This chain links TRBV4-1 with TRBJ2-1, with 10 positions matching TRBD1. Germline lookup yields CDR1 MGHRA and CDR2 YSYEKL. CDR3 length: 18 amino acids. V was clipped by 2 bases and J by 8 bases; unmatched bases: 15. Written as DNA, the CDR3 is TGCGCCAGCAGCCAAAGAAGAAGGGTAAGACAGGGGGCCCATGAGCAGTTCTTC. Protein sequence: CASSQRRRVRQGAHEQFF.

The rearrangement joins TRBV19 to TRBJ2-1; 11 positions agree with TRBD1. The V gene end was trimmed by 5 bases and the J gene end by 9 bases; junction bases not matched to a gene: 3. CDR3 length equals 13 residues. Germline loops: CDR1 LNHDA, CDR2 SQIVND (reference sequence). CDR3 region: CASSPDRGLEQFF. In DNA form, the CDR3 reads TGTGCCAGTAGTCCGGACAGGGGGCTTGAGCAGTTCTTC.

V gene TRBV5-5 combines with J gene TRBJ1-3, with TRBD1 as a possible D gene (6 bases). Germline V gene data show CDR1 as SGHKS and CDR2 as YYEKEE (reference sequence). The germline V and J ends were trimmed by 0 bases and 0 bases, with 13 bases remaining between them. The CDR3 runs 17 residues. Here the CDR3 reads CASSLAGTPLSGNTIYF. The CDR3 bases are TGTGCCAGCAGCTTGGCCGGGACACCCCTCTCTGGAAACACCATATATTTT.

This CDR3 reads CASTWGANTGELFF. The CDR3 DNA follows: TGTGCCAGCACCTGGGGGGCGAACACCGGGGAGCTGTTTTTT. J is TRBJ2-2 and V is TRBV28; perhaps TRBD2 as D (6 bases). Germline CDR1 reads MDHEN; CDR2 reads SYDVKM. The CDR3 totals 14 residues. Trimming pared 7 bases from V and 0 bases from J, leaving 9 bases between.

This clone was seen just once. The CDR3 region is CASNDRDGQETQYF. For the CDR3, the DNA is TGTGCCAGCAATGACAGGGACGGCCAAGAGACCCAGTACTTC. This sequence joins TRBV7-9 and TRBJ2-5, with 7 bases lining up with TRBD1. V dropped 7 bases and J dropped 1; count of bases not matched to a gene: 6. The CDR3 spans 14 residues. The germline gives CDR1 SEHNR, CDR2 FQNEAQ (reference sequence).

The rearrangement uses TRBV5-5 and TRBJ2-5; maybe TRBD2 (5 bases). Trimming took off 4 bases at V and 7 bases at J, with 14 bases between the two ends. Germline V gene data show CDR1 as SGHKS and CDR2 as YYEKEE (reference sequence). The CDR3 has 13 amino acids. In DNA, the CDR3 is TGTGCCAGCAGCACGGGGATCGAGGGGACCCAGTACTTC. Residues: CASSTGIEGTQYF.

This sequence joins TRBV7-9 and TRBJ1-4; TRBD1 agrees at 8 bases. Trimming took 5 bases from V and 7 from J; bases not matched to a gene: 9. This CDR3 region has 15 residues. The germline V gene encodes CDR1 SEHNR and CDR2 FQNEAQ (reference sequence). The CDR3 sequence is CASSQRAGGFEKLFF. CDR3 DNA: TGTGCCAGCAGCCAAAGGGCAGGGGGCTTTGAAAAACTGTTTTTT.

This chain links TRBV18 with TRBJ1-1; 7 bases line up with TRBD1. V gave up 3 bases and J gave up 0 bases; unmatched junction bases: 7. The CDR3 has 16 residues. Germline V gene data show CDR1 as KGHSH and CDR2 as LQKENI. The CDR3 nucleotides read TGTGCCAGCTCACCTCTTACCGGGACAGTGAACACTGAAGCTTTCTTT. Protein product: CASSPLTGTVNTEAFF.

The chain couples TRBV10-2 to TRBJ2-5; TRBD2 might be the D (7 bases). CDR3 length: 15 residues. Trimming shortened V by 4 bases and J by 5 bases, and 17 bases separated the two germline ends. CDR1 and CDR2 from the germline V gene are WSHSY and SAAADI. The CDR3 loop reads CASSGGGAGEETQYF. For the CDR3, the DNA is TGCGCCAGCAGTGGCGGGGGAGCAGGGGAGGAGACCCAGTACTTC.

The V gene is TRBV6-5, the J gene TRBJ1-3, with D perhaps TRBD1 (5 bases). The CDR3 length is 14 residues. Trimming removed 6 bases at V and 3 bases at J, with 12 bases between. Germline V gene lookup returns CDR1 MNHEY and CDR2 SVGAGI. The CDR3 bases are TGTGCCAGCAGCCCCTGGCAGGGTGGAAACACCATATATTTT. It encodes CASSPWQGGNTIYF.

The J gene is TRBJ1-2, the V gene TRBV11-2, with D uncertain. The germline V and J ends were trimmed by 6 bases and 4 bases, with 6 bases remaining between them. From germline, CDR1 is SGHAT and CDR2 FQNNGV. The CDR3 is 11 amino acids. CDR3 amino acids: CASRGAYGYTF. CDR3 DNA: TGTGCCAGCAGGGGCGCCTATGGCTACACCTTC.

CDR3 sequence: CASSLYAGGYEQFF. The CDR3 DNA reads as TGTGCCAGCAGTTTATATGCGGGAGGGTATGAGCAGTTCTTC. The rearrangement links TRBV28 to TRBJ2-1; 9 nucleotides match TRBD2. The CDR3 runs 14 residues. The germline gives CDR1 MDHEN, CDR2 SYDVKM. The ends lost 1 base at V and 8 bases at J; junction bases unmatched: 3.

This clone ranks as medium-sized. The chain uses TRBV21-1 and TRBJ1-1; the table's D call TRBD1 went unverified against the DNA. TRBV21-1 corresponds to a pseudogene. The CDR3 sequence is 15 residues long. The CDR3: CASSRQRKKGAEAFF. CDR3 DNA: TGTGCCAGCAGCAGACAAAGGAAGAAGGGGGCTGAAGCTTTCTTT.

The rearrangement links TRBV18 to TRBJ1-4, with 11 positions matching TRBD1. The CDR3 sequence is 14 residues long. With 3 bases clipped from V and 7 bases from J, the junction kept 1 base outside the gene matches. Germline assignment: CDR1 KGHSH and CDR2 LQKENI. The CDR3 nucleotides are TGTGCCAGCTCACCCGGGACAGGGGGTGAAAAACTGTTTTTT. Residues: CASSPGTGGEKLFF.

V gene TRBV30 combines with J gene TRBJ1-4; D unresolved. CDR3 size: 15 residues. Germline V lookup: CDR1 GTSNPN, CDR2 SVGIG (reference sequence). V lost 0 bases and J 10 bases, leaving 18 bases between the germline ends. The CDR3 here is CAWSVRGSISGKLFF. The CDR3 DNA sequence: TGTGCCTGGAGTGTACGAGGCAGCATCTCGGGAAAACTGTTTTTT. Supplemented by reference TRBV30 and TRBJ1-4, the full variable domain reads SQTIHQWPATLVQPVGSPLSLECTVEGTSNPNLYWYRQAAGRGLQLLFYSVGIGQISSEVPQNLSASRPQDRQFILSSKKLLLSDSGFYLCAWSVRGSISGKLFFGSGTQLSVL.

The V gene is TRBV25-1, the J gene TRBJ1-6, with D perhaps TRBD1 (5 bases). Germline V lookup: CDR1 MGHDK, CDR2 SYGVNS. The CDR3 is 15 amino acids. The V end was cut by 0 bases, the J end by 4 bases, with 7 bases between. CDR3 bases: TGTGCCAGCAGTGAATACCCAGGGTATAATTCACCCCTCCACTTT. Translation gives CASSEYPGYNSPLHF. Together with reference TRBV25-1 and TRBJ1-6, the CDR3 gives the full variable domain: EADIYQTPRYLVIGTGKKITLECSQTMGHDKMYWYQQDPGMELHLIHYSYGVNSTEKGDLSSESTVSRIRTEHFPLTLESARPSHTSQYLCASSEYPGYNSPLHFGNGTRLTVT.

A word on this clone: Germline and junction disagree at one end, which may indicate a read error. The rearrangement links TRBV7-7 to TRBJ2-5; 12 nucleotides match TRBD1. Per the germline V gene, CDR1 is SSHAT and CDR2 is FNYEAQ (reference sequence). The CDR3 runs 16 residues. CDR3 DNA: TGTGCTAGCAGCATTCCGGGACAGGGGGCGCGAGAGACCCAGTACTTC. It specifies CASSIPGQGARETQYF.

This clone has more than one count but fewer than ten. The chain links TRBV27 to TRBJ1-5; no definite D call. CDR1 and CDR2 (germline): MNHEY, SMNVEV (reference sequence). The CDR3 is made up of 15 amino acids. V lost 5 bases to trimming and J lost 2 bases, with 13 bases between them. CDR3: CASSTGGWGNQPQHF. Here the CDR3 DNA reads TGTGCCAGCAGTACGGGAGGTTGGGGCAATCAGCCCCAGCATTTT.